This T cell receptor beta chain was captured by sequencing in a study of PD-1 blockade in mismatch repair-deficient tumors. The overall study: Patients had around 12 mismatch repair-deficient cancer types, all previously treated and progressing.

Study conclusions and caveats: Rapid post-treatment expansion, then contraction, generally preceding radiologic response, marked tumor-resident clones.

All patients were mismatch repair deficient, assessed by either PCR or immunohistochemistry. Profiled with immunoSEQ multiplex PCR; TCRdb holds only in-frame clones, not every one. Of about 34,000 clones detected, over 80% appear once; the ten largest clones hold more than 3%. Comment on this clone: Its specificity is unknown.

The CDR3 consists of 14 residues. Trimming shortened V by 3 bases and J by 6 bases, and 17 bases separated the two germline ends. CDR1 and CDR2 (germline): SQVTM, ANQGSEA. This clonotype originated in an adult with mismatch repair-deficient cancer. This sample comprised PBMCs, obtained less than 7 weeks after starting pembrolizumab. The genes are TRBV29-1 and TRBJ1-2; the D gene is possibly TRBD1 (6 bases). This CDR3 is CSVDWQGRVDGYTF. CDR3 coding DNA: TGCAGCGTTGACTGGCAGGGGAGGGTTGATGGCTACACCTTC.